These 12 T cell receptor beta chains were all obtained from the same sample, sequenced in a study of blood T cell repertoires in COVID-19. Some clones are missing from TCRdb's copy, which holds only in-frame ones; the method was immunoSEQ multiplex PCR. Here the sample spans about 76,000 clones, around 84% being singletons. Sequences were obtained from peripheral blood. These receptors were obtained from a man aged 55 to 69 with COVID-19, enrolled during active disease.

The CDR3: CASSYRRRETQYF. CDR3 nucleotides: TGTGCCAGCAGTTACCGCCGGCGGGAGACCCAGTACTTC. The V gene is TRBV6-5, the J gene TRBJ2-5; D unclear. This CDR3 is built from 13 residues. Germline V lookup: CDR1 MNHEY, CDR2 SVGAGI. V was pared by 2 bases and J by 5 bases, with 9 bases between.

The chain recombines TRBV16 with TRBJ1-2, with D possibly TRBD1 on 5 matching bases. The V end was cut by 0 bases, the J end by 5 bases, with 19 bases between. This CDR3 has 17 residues. Germline V gene data show CDR1 as KGHSY and CDR2 as FQNENV. The CDR3 DNA is TGTGCCAGCAGCCAATCTAGTTCGCCAGGGTCAAGGTATGGCTACACCTTC. Its translation is CASSQSSSPGSRYGYTF.

The V call is TRBV30, the J call TRBJ2-3, with D maybe TRBD2 (7 bases). CDR1 is GTSNPN, CDR2 SVGIG, per germline (reference sequence). This CDR3 has 15 residues. Between the trimmed V and J ends, which lost 0 bases and 1 base, there was a span of 11 bases. The CDR3 region is CAWSVLGGGTDTQYF. CDR3 coding DNA: TGTGCCTGGAGTGTACTAGGGGGGGGCACAGATACGCAGTATTTT.

The chain couples TRBV16 to TRBJ1-1, with TRBD1 matching over 9 bases. Unmatched junction bases numbered 5, after V lost 5 bases and J lost 1 base. This CDR3 comprises 15 residues. Germline CDR1 reads KGHSY; CDR2 reads FQNENV. The CDR3 region has the DNA TGTGCCAGCAGCAAACGGACAGGGGCGAACACTGAAGCTTTCTTT. Its protein is CASSKRTGANTEAFF.

This clone showed up just a few times. V and J are TRBV2 and TRBJ2-5, with 10 bases that match TRBD2. Per the germline V gene, CDR1 is SNHLY and CDR2 is FYNNEI. This CDR3 spans 15 amino acids. Trimming cost V 6 bases and J 2 bases; bases outside gene matches: 6. The CDR3 DNA reads as TGTGCCAGCAGCCGTCCTAGCGGGGGACAAGAGACCCAGTACTTC. Protein sequence: CASSRPSGGQETQYF.

The gene calls are TRBV10-3 and TRBJ2-1; a possible D gene is TRBD2 (6 bases). Trimming stripped 2 bases from V and 11 bases from J, with 16 bases between. The CDR3 sequence is 14 residues long. Germline CDR1 reads ENHRY; CDR2 reads SYGVKD. This CDR3 reads CAISEGLEGIKQFF. In nucleotides, the CDR3 is TGTGCCATCAGTGAGGGTTTGGAGGGAATAAAGCAGTTCTTC.

As for this clone: Different DNA sequences within this sample yield the same CDR3. The chain recombines TRBV24-1 with TRBJ2-6; D ambiguous. V was trimmed by 4 bases and J by 0 bases, leaving 6 bases between them. Germline CDR1 is KGHDR and CDR2 is SFDVKD. This CDR3 has 15 amino acids. CDR3 residues: CATSDSSSGANVLTF. The DNA of the CDR3 is TGTGCCACCAGTGACTCTAGCTCTGGGGCCAACGTCCTGACTTTC.

This chain uses TRBV19 with TRBJ1-1, with 8 bases aligning to TRBD1. V lost 5 bases and J lost 8; bases outside the gene matches: 4. The CDR3 runs to 12 residues. Germline V gives CDR1 LNHDA, CDR2 SQIVND (reference sequence). The CDR3 DNA follows: TGTGCCAGTAGTCGGACAGGGACCGAAGCTTTCTTT. It yields the protein CASSRTGTEAFF. Full variable domain (outside the CDR3, taken from reference TRBV19 and TRBJ1-1): DGGITQSPKYLFRKEGQNVTLSCEQNLNHDAMYWYRQDPGQGLRLIYYSQIVNDFQKGDIAEGYSVSREKKESFPLTVTSAQKNPTAFYLCASSRTGTEAFFGQGTRLTVV.

V usage is TRBV28 and J usage is TRBJ2-4; TRBD1 agrees at 8 bases. Germline values: CDR1 MDHEN, CDR2 SYDVKM. V shed 2 bases, J shed 1 base, and the junction held 4 bases outside the gene matches. This CDR3 comprises 16 residues. The CDR3, as DNA: TGTGCCAGCAGTTTAGTACAGGGGGAGGCCAAAAACATTCAGTACTTC. As protein: CASSLVQGEAKNIQYF.

The chain employs TRBV7-5 and TRBJ2-2; the listed D gene, TRBD1, was not tested against the DNA. TRBV7-5 represents a pseudogene. This CDR3 contains 15 residues. CDR3 amino acids: CVRSLKGPGTGELFF. DNA for the CDR3: TGTGTCAGAAGCTTAAAGGGGCCAGGAACCGGGGAGCTGTTTTTT.

The V and J genes are TRBV5-1 and TRBJ2-5; perhaps TRBD1 as D (6 bases). The CDR3 is 14 amino acids. Germline-derived CDR1 and CDR2 are SGHRS and YFSETQ. The ends were cut back, 4 bases at V and 2 bases at J, with 12 bases in the middle. The CDR3 sequence: CASSLQGGQETQYF. The CDR3 DNA reads TGCGCCAGCAGCCTACAGGGTGGTCAAGAGACCCAGTACTTC.

This chain links TRBV7-7 with TRBJ1-4; D may be TRBD1 (5 bases). Germline V lookup: CDR1 SSHAT, CDR2 FNYEAQ (reference sequence). Trimming took 5 bases from V and 8 from J, leaving 18 bases between them. The CDR3 extends over 15 amino acids. For the CDR3, the DNA is TGTGCCAGCAGCAAAGGACGCCAGGGATTAGAAAAACTGTTTTTT. It is translated as CASSKGRQGLEKLFF.